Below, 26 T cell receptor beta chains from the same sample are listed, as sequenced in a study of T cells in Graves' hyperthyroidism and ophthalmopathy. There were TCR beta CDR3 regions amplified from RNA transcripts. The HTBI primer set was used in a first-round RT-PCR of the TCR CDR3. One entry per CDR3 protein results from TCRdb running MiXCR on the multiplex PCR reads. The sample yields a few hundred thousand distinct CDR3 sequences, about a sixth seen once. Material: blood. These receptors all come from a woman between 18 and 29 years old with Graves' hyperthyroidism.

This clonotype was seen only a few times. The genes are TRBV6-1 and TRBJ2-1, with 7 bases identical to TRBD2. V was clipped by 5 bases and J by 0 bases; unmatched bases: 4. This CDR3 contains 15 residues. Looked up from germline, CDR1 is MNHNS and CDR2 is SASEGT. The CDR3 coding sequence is TGTGCCAGCAGTTACGCGGGGGACTCCTACAATGAGCAGTTCTTC. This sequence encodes CASSYAGDSYNEQFF.

CDR3 residues: CSAPDFTLDTQYF. Written as DNA, the CDR3 is TGCAGTGCCCCGGATTTCACGTTAGATACGCAGTATTTT. This chain links TRBV20-1 with TRBJ2-3; D is ambiguous. The germline gives CDR1 DFQATT, CDR2 SNEGSKA (reference sequence). The CDR3 length is 13 residues. V gave up 6 bases and J gave up 5 bases, with 15 bases separating them.

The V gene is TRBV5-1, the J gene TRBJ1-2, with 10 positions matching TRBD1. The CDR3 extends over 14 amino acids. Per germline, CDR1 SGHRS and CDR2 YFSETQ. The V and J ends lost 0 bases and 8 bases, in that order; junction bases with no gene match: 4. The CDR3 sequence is CASSLGQGAQGYTF. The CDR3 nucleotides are TGCGCCAGCAGCTTGGGACAGGGGGCGCAGGGCTACACCTTC.

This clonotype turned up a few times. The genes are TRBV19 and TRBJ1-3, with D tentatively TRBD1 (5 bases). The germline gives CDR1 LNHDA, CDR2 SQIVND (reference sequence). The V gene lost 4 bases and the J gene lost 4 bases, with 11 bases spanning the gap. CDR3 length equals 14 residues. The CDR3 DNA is TGTGCCAGTAGTAGGGAGGGGACGGGAAACACCATATATTTT. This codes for CASSREGTGNTIYF.

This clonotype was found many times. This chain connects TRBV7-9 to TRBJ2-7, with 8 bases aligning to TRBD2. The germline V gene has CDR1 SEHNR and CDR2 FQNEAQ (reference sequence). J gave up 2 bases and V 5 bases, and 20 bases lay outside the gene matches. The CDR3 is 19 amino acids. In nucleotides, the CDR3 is TGTGCCAGCAGCCCAAGTGGGGGGAAAGCGGGAGCCCCTCCCTACGAGCAGTACTTC. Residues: CASSPSGGKAGAPPYEQYF.

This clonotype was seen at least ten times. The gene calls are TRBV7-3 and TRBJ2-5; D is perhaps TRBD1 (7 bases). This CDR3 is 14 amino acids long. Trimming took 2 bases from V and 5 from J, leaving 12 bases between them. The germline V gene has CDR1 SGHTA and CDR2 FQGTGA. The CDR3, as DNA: TGTGCCAGCAGCTTAGGAGGGGGCTTGGAGACCCAGTACTTC. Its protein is CASSLGGGLETQYF.

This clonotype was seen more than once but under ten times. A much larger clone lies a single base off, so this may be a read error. CDR3 DNA: TGTGCCAGCAGTTTAGACGGCGGGGGCGCCTACGAGCAGTGCTTC. The encoded protein is CASSLDGGGAYEQCF. The chain carries TRBV7-9 and TRBJ2-7; TRBD2 might be the D (7 bases). There are 15 residues in the CDR3. Germline V lookup: CDR1 SEHNR, CDR2 FQNEAQ (reference sequence).

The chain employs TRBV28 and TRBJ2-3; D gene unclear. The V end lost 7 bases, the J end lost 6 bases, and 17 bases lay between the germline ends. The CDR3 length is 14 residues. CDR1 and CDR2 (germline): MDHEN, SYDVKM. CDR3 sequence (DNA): TGTGCCAGCAAGGAAACAAGGCCGCCCGATACGCAGTATTTT. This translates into CASKETRPPDTQYF.

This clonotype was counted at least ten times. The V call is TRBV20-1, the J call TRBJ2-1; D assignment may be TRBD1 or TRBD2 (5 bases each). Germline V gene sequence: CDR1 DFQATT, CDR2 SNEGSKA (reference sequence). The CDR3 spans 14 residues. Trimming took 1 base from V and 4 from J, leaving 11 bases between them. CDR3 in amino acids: CSARGGDSYNEQFF. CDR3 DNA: TGCAGTGCTAGAGGGGGAGACAGTTACAATGAGCAGTTCTTC.

The CDR3 DNA sequence: TGTGCCAGCAGCGTAGAGGGAGCCAGCTCCTACGAGCAGTACTTC. This encodes CASSVEGASSYEQYF. This sequence joins TRBV9 and TRBJ2-7; perhaps TRBD2 as D (5 bases). With 0 bases removed from V and 0 bases from J, the gap between germline ends came to 10 bases. Germline V gene data show CDR1 as SGDLS and CDR2 as YYNGEE. This CDR3 is built from 15 residues.

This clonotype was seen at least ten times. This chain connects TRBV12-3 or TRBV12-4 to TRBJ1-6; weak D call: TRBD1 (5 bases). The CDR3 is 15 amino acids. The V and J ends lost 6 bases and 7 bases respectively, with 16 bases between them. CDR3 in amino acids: CASRPSGGDNSPLHF. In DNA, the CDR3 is TGTGCCAGCAGACCATCGGGGGGGGACAATTCACCCCTCCACTTT.

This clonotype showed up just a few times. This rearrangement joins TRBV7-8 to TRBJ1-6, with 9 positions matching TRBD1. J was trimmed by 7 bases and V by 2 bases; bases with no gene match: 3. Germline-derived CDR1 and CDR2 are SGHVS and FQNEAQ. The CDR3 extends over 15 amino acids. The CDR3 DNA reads TGTGCCAGCAGCTTACGGACAGGGGAGAATTCACCCCTCCACTTT. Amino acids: CASSLRTGENSPLHF.

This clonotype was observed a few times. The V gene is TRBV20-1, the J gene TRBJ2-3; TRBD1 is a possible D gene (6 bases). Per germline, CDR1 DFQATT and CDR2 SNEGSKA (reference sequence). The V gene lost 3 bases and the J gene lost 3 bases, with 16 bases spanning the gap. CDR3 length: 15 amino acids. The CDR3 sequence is CSAREPGDITDTQYF. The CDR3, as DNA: TGCAGTGCTAGGGAACCAGGGGATATTACAGATACGCAGTATTTT.

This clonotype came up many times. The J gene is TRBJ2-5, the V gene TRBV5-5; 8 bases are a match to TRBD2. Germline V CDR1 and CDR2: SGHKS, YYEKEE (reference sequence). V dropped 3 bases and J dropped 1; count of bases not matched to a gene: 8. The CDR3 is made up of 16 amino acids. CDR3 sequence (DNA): TGTGCCAGCAGCTGGGGGGCGGGGGGCCTCCAAGAGACCCAGTACTTC. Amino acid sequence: CASSWGAGGLQETQYF.

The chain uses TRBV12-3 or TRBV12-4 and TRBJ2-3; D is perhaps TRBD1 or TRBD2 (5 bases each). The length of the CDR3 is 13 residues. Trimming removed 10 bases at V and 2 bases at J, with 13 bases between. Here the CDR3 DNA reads TGTGCCAACTCCCGAGGGGCCACAGATACGCAGTATTTT. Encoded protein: CANSRGATDTQYF.

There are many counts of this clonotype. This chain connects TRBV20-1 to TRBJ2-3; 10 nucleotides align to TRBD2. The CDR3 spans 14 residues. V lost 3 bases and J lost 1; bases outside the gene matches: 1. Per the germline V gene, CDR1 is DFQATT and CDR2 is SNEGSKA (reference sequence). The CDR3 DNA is TGCAGTGCTAGGCTAGCGGGAGGCACAGATACGCAGTATTTT. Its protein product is CSARLAGGTDTQYF.

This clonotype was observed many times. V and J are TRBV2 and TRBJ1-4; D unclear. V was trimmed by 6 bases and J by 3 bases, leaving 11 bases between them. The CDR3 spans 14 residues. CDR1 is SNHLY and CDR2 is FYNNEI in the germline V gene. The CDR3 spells CASSGVRSNEKLFF. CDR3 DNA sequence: TGTGCCAGCAGCGGAGTTCGGTCTAATGAAAAACTGTTTTTT. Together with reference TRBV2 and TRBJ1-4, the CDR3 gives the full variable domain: EPEVTQTPSHQVTQMGQEVILRCVPISNHLYFYWYRQILGQKVEFLVSFYNNEISEKSEIFDDQFSVERPDGSNFTLKIRSTKLEDSAMYFCASSGVRSNEKLFFGSGTQLSVL.

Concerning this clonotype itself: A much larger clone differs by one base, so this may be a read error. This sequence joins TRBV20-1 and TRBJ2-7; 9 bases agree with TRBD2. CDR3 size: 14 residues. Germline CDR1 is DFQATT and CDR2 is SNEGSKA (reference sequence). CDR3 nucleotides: TGCGGTGCTAGAGATATGCGGGAGGGATACGAGCAGTACTTC. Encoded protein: CGARDMREGYEQYF.

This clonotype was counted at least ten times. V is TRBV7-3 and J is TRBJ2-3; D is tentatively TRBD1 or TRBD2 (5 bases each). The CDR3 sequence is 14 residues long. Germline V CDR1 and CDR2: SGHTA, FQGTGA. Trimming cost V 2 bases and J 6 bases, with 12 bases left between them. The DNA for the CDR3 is TGTGCCAGCAGCTTAGGGGACGAGAGGGATACGCAGTATTTT. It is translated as CASSLGDERDTQYF. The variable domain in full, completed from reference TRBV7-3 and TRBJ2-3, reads GAGVSQTPSNKVTEKGKYVELRCDPISGHTALYWYRQSLGQGPEFLIYFQGTGAADDSGLPNDRFFAVRPEGSVSTLKIQRTERGDSAVYLCASSLGDERDTQYFGPGTRLTVL.

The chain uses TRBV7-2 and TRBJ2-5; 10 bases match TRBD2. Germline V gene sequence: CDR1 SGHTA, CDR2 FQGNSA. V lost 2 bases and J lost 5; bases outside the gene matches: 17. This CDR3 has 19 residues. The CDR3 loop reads CASSLSGRAIYFFLETQYF. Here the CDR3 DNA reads TGTGCCAGCAGCTTAAGCGGGAGGGCCATATATTTCTTCTTGGAGACCCAGTACTTC. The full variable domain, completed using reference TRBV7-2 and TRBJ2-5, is GAGVSQSPSNKVTEKGKDVELRCDPISGHTALYWYRQSLGQGLEFLIYFQGNSAPDKSGLPSDRFSAERTGGSVSTLTIQRTQQEDSAVYLCASSLSGRAIYFFLETQYFGPGTRLLVL.

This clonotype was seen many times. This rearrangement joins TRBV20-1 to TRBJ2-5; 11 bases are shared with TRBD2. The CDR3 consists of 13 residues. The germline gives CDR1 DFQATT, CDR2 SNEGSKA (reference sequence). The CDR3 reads CSGGLAGGETQYF. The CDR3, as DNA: TGCAGCGGGGGTCTAGCGGGAGGAGAGACCCAGTACTTC.

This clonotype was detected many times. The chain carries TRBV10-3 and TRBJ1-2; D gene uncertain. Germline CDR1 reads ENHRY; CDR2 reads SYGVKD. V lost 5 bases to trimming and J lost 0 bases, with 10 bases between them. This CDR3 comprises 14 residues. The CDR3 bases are TGTGCCATCAGTCCCTCTAGAGCTAACTATGGCTACACCTTC. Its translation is CAISPSRANYGYTF.

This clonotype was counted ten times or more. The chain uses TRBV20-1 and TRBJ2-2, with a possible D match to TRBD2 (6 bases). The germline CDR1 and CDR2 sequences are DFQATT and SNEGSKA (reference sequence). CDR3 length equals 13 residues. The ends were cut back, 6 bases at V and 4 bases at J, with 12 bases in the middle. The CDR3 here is CSALEGRTGELFF. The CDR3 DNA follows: TGCAGTGCGCTGGAGGGCCGCACCGGGGAGCTGTTTTTT.

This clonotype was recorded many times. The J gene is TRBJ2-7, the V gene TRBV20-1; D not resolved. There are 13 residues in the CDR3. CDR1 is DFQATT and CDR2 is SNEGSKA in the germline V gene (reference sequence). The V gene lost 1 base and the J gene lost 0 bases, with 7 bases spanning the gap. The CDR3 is CSARGLYSYEQYF. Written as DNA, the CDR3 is TGCAGTGCTAGAGGCCTTTACTCCTACGAGCAGTACTTC.

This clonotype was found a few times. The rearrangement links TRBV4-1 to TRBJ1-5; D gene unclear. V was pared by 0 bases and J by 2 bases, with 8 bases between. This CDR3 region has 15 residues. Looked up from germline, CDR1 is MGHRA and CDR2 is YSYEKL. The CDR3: CASSQEGGGNQPQHF. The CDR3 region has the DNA TGCGCCAGCAGCCAAGAAGGCGGGGGCAATCAGCCCCAGCATTTT.

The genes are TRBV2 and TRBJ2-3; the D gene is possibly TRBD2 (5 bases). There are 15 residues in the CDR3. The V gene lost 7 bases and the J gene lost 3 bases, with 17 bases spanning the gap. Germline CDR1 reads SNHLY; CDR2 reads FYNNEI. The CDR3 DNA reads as TGTGCCAGCAATCTAGCCGAAGGCGAAACAGATACGCAGTATTTT. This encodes CASNLAEGETDTQYF.